This T cell receptor beta chain appears in the sequencing data of a study of beta chain features in type 1 diabetes. Study-wide findings and caveats: The similarity of naive, central memory and Treg TCRB repertoires appeared greater among patients than among healthy donors. Shorter TCRB CDR3s, moderately but significantly so, were found in Type 1 diabetes patients in all four CD4+ subsets.

One heparinised blood draw, averaging about 120 mL, came from each donor. Markers CD45RO/CCR7/CD25/CD127/CD95/CD27 served to sort CD4+ naive, central memory, regulatory and stem cell-like memory cells. CDR1 is SEHNR, CDR2 FQNEAQ, per germline (reference sequence). The CDR3 runs 17 residues. Trimming cost V 0 bases and J 0 bases; bases outside gene matches: 5. There are a few counts of this clone. What it binds is unknown. The investigators reverse transcribed all of the isolated RNA, so they sequenced expressed TCRB transcripts. TCRdb's copy holds only in-frame clones and misses some; the assay was immunoSEQ multiplex PCR. The sample shows approximately 150,000 clones, roughly 10% of them seen only once.

The sequenced material came from naive CD4+ T cells from blood. This clonotype was sampled from a young man in good health. The chain combines TRBV7-9 with TRBJ1-5; 7 nucleotides line up with TRBD1. In DNA, the CDR3 is TGTGCCAGCAGCTTAGCGCGGACAGGATATAGCAATCAGCCCCAGCATTTT. Its translation is CASSLARTGYSNQPQHF.